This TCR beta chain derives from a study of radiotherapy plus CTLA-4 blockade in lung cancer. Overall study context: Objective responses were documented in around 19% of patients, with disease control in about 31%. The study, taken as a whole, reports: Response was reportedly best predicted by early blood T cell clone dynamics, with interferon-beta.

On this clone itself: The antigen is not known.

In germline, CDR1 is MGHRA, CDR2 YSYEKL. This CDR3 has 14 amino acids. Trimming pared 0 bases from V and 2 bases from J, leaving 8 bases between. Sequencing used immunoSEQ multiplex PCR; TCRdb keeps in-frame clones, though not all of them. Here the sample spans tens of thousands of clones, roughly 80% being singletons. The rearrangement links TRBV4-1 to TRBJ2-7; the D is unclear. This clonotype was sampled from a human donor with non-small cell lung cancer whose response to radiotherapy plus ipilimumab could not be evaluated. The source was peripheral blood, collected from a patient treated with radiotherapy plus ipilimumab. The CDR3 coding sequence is TGCGCCAGCAGCCAAGATCCCGCTACCTACGAGCAGTACTTC. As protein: CASSQDPATYEQYF.